This is a list of T cell receptor beta chains from one sample in a study of technical replicates of blood from a handful of donors. The method was immunoSEQ multiplex PCR; TCRdb's version includes in-frame clones alone and lacks a portion of them. Among 60,000 to 90,000 clones, around 97% were seen once, and the ten largest hold more than 0.15%. The sample was T cells isolated from PBMCs. These TCRs come from a human donor in good health. Each CDR3 is given with its conserved first and last residue. Fields, in order: CDR3 protein, CDR3 DNA, V gene, D gene, clone size, J gene. The D gene is left open where the match is weak. Only part of the rows carry a size: once, few, many, or a class if the clone is expanded.

CDR3 protein: CASSSIQGSSYNEQFF
CDR3 DNA: TGTGCCAGCAGTTCCATACAGGGGAGCTCCTACAATGAGCAGTTCTTC
V gene: TRBV27
D gene: TRBD1
clone size: -
J gene: TRBJ2-1

CDR3 protein: CASSPTTSGSDEQYF
CDR3 DNA: TGCGCCAGCAGCCCGACGACTAGCGGGAGCGACGAGCAGTACTTC
V gene: TRBV5-1
D gene: TRBD2
clone size: -
J gene: TRBJ2-7

CDR3 protein: CATSSLLADTQYF
CDR3 DNA: TGTGCCACCAGCAGCTTACTTGCAGATACGCAGTATTTT
V gene: TRBV15
D gene: -
clone size: -
J gene: TRBJ2-3

CDR3 protein: CASSFDAGGDTQYF
CDR3 DNA: TGTGCCAGCAGTTTCGACGCGGGAGGAGATACGCAGTATTTT
V gene: TRBV27
D gene: TRBD2
clone size: -
J gene: TRBJ2-3

CDR3 protein: CASSRSPRDSPGYNEQFF
CDR3 DNA: TGCGCCAGCAGCCGAAGCCCCCGGGACAGCCCCGGTTACAATGAGCAGTTCTTC
V gene: TRBV5-1
D gene: TRBD1
clone size: once
J gene: TRBJ2-1

CDR3 protein: CASSVGTAVFSSYNEQFF
CDR3 DNA: TGTGCCAGCAGTGTTGGGACAGCCGTCTTTAGCTCCTACAATGAGCAGTTCTTC
V gene: TRBV7-6
D gene: TRBD1
clone size: -
J gene: TRBJ2-1

CDR3 protein: CASSVGTADTQYF
CDR3 DNA: TGTGCCAGCAGCGTAGGGACAGCAGATACGCAGTATTTT
V gene: TRBV11-3
D gene: TRBD1
clone size: -
J gene: TRBJ2-3

CDR3 protein: CASSSDYGYTF
CDR3 DNA: TGTGCCAGCAGCTCTGACTATGGCTACACCTTC
V gene: TRBV7-9
D gene: -
clone size: -
J gene: TRBJ1-2

CDR3 protein: CATRTGGGSDTQYF
CDR3 DNA: TGTGCCACCCGAACTGGCGGGGGGTCAGATACGCAGTATTTT
V gene: TRBV6-6
D gene: TRBD2
clone size: -
J gene: TRBJ2-3

CDR3 protein: CASTPGQGNLYEQYF
CDR3 DNA: TGTGCCAGCACGCCGGGACAGGGGAATCTCTACGAGCAGTACTTC
V gene: TRBV11-3
D gene: TRBD1
clone size: -
J gene: TRBJ2-7

CDR3 protein: CAWSVQLSNTEAFF
CDR3 DNA: TGTGCCTGGAGTGTGCAGTTATCGAACACTGAAGCTTTCTTT
V gene: TRBV30
D gene: -
clone size: -
J gene: TRBJ1-1

CDR3 protein: CASSPRQDGSVQYF
CDR3 DNA: TGTGCCAGCAGCCCACGACAGGACGGTTCAGTGCAGTACTTC
V gene: TRBV7-9
D gene: -
clone size: -
J gene: TRBJ2-7

CDR3 protein: CASSWMTVNTEAFF
CDR3 DNA: TGTGCCAGCAGCTGGATGACAGTGAACACTGAAGCTTTCTTT
V gene: TRBV5-6
D gene: -
clone size: -
J gene: TRBJ1-1

CDR3 protein: CASSQGPLGGNQETQYF
CDR3 DNA: TGCGCCAGCAGCCAAGGACCCCTCGGGGGTAACCAAGAGACCCAGTACTTC
V gene: TRBV4-1
D gene: -
clone size: -
J gene: TRBJ2-5

CDR3 protein: CASSSGISYGYTF
CDR3 DNA: TGTGCCAGCAGTTCCGGGATCTCCTATGGCTACACCTTC
V gene: TRBV2
D gene: -
clone size: -
J gene: TRBJ1-2

CDR3 protein: CASSPLEASGNEKLFF
CDR3 DNA: TGTGCCAGCAGCCCCCTGGAGGCCAGTGGTAATGAAAAACTGTTTTTT
V gene: TRBV27
D gene: -
clone size: -
J gene: TRBJ1-4

CDR3 protein: CASSQDSGYTEAFF
CDR3 DNA: TGTGCCAGCAGCCAAGATTCAGGGTACACTGAAGCTTTCTTT
V gene: TRBV14
D gene: -
clone size: -
J gene: TRBJ1-1

CDR3 protein: CASSSRQGGYYEQYF
CDR3 DNA: TGTGCCAGCAGCTCCCGACAGGGAGGTTACTACGAGCAGTACTTC
V gene: TRBV13
D gene: -
clone size: -
J gene: TRBJ2-7

CDR3 protein: CATYPGQGLLEEQYF
CDR3 DNA: TGCGCCACCTACCCGGGACAGGGGCTCTTGGAGGAGCAGTACTTC
V gene: TRBV5-1
D gene: TRBD1
clone size: once
J gene: TRBJ2-7

CDR3 protein: CASSITSSSSYNEQFF
CDR3 DNA: TGTGCCAGCAGTATAACTAGCTCCAGTTCCTACAATGAGCAGTTCTTC
V gene: TRBV27
D gene: -
clone size: -
J gene: TRBJ2-1

CDR3 protein: CASLNRLAASTDTQYF
CDR3 DNA: TGTGCCAGCCTTAATAGACTAGCGGCATCCACAGATACGCAGTATTTT
V gene: TRBV28
D gene: TRBD2
clone size: once
J gene: TRBJ2-3

CDR3 protein: CASSRDRLTGELFF
CDR3 DNA: TGTGCCAGCAGTCGGGACAGGCTAACCGGGGAGCTGTTTTTT
V gene: TRBV6-4
D gene: TRBD1
clone size: -
J gene: TRBJ2-2

CDR3 protein: CASSLVQGANEQFF
CDR3 DNA: TGTGCCAGCAGCTTAGTCCAGGGGGCGAATGAGCAGTTCTTC
V gene: TRBV11-2
D gene: TRBD1
clone size: once
J gene: TRBJ2-1

CDR3 protein: CASSQDFWRVTDTQYF
CDR3 DNA: TGTGCCAGCAGCCAAGACTTCTGGCGGGTAACAGATACGCAGTATTTT
V gene: TRBV14
D gene: -
clone size: -
J gene: TRBJ2-3

CDR3 protein: CATKGGGGELFF
CDR3 DNA: TGTGCCACCAAGGGCGGAGGCGGGGAGCTGTTTTTT
V gene: TRBV6-5
D gene: -
clone size: -
J gene: TRBJ2-2

CDR3 protein: CSASEQGAGYEQYF
CDR3 DNA: TGCAGCGCCTCAGAACAGGGGGCTGGTTACGAGCAGTACTTC
V gene: TRBV29-1
D gene: TRBD1
clone size: once
J gene: TRBJ2-7

CDR3 protein: CAWSDGGMNTEAFF
CDR3 DNA: TGTGCCTGGAGTGACGGGGGGATGAACACTGAAGCTTTCTTT
V gene: TRBV30
D gene: -
clone size: -
J gene: TRBJ1-1

CDR3 protein: CASSYSTGGGYTF
CDR3 DNA: TGTGCCAGCAGTTACTCGACAGGGGGCGGCTACACCTTC
V gene: TRBV6-5
D gene: TRBD1
clone size: -
J gene: TRBJ1-2

CDR3 protein: CASSHGSGGTYEQYF
CDR3 DNA: TGCGCCAGCAGCCACGGAAGCGGGGGAACCTACGAGCAGTACTTC
V gene: TRBV4-1
D gene: TRBD2
clone size: -
J gene: TRBJ2-7

CDR3 protein: CASSPYSSRARGNTIYF
CDR3 DNA: TGCGCCAGCAGCCCCTACTCCAGCAGGGCGCGGGGAAACACCATATATTTT
V gene: TRBV4-1
D gene: -
clone size: -
J gene: TRBJ1-3

CDR3 protein: CASSFHYEQYF
CDR3 DNA: TGTGCCAGCAGCTTCCATTACGAGCAGTACTTC
V gene: TRBV7-9
D gene: -
clone size: -
J gene: TRBJ2-7

CDR3 protein: CASSPGQGTDGYTF
CDR3 DNA: TGTGCCAGCAGTCCGGGACAGGGGACTGATGGCTACACCTTC
V gene: TRBV28
D gene: TRBD1
clone size: -
J gene: TRBJ1-2

CDR3 protein: CASSLSNSGQMMNTEAFF
CDR3 DNA: TGTGCCAGCAGTTTATCGAATTCGGGACAGATGATGAACACTGAAGCTTTCTTT
V gene: TRBV27
D gene: TRBD1
clone size: -
J gene: TRBJ1-1

CDR3 protein: CASSRTANTEAFF
CDR3 DNA: TGTGCCAGCAGCCGCACAGCGAACACTGAAGCTTTCTTT
V gene: TRBV7-9
D gene: -
clone size: -
J gene: TRBJ1-1

CDR3 protein: CASSIGAGSSYNEQFF
CDR3 DNA: TGTGCCAGCAGCATAGGGGCGGGGAGCTCCTACAATGAGCAGTTCTTC
V gene: TRBV5-4
D gene: -
clone size: once
J gene: TRBJ2-1

CDR3 protein: CASSIGTRGLSDTQYF
CDR3 DNA: TGTGCCAGTAGTATTGGGACTAGAGGTCTTTCGGATACGCAGTATTTT
V gene: TRBV19
D gene: TRBD2
clone size: -
J gene: TRBJ2-3

CDR3 protein: CASSLGDTEAFF
CDR3 DNA: TGTGCCAGCAGCTTAGGAGACACTGAAGCTTTCTTT
V gene: TRBV11-3
D gene: -
clone size: -
J gene: TRBJ1-1

CDR3 protein: CASSLRGARDTEAFF
CDR3 DNA: TGTGCCAGCAGCTTACGGGGGGCCCGCGACACTGAAGCTTTCTTT
V gene: TRBV7-3
D gene: -
clone size: -
J gene: TRBJ1-1

CDR3 protein: CASSFGGGTGRETQYF
CDR3 DNA: TGTGCCAGCAGCTTTGGAGGTGGGACAGGGCGAGAGACCCAGTACTTC
V gene: TRBV7-3
D gene: TRBD1
clone size: -
J gene: TRBJ2-5

CDR3 protein: CASSPVPVYNEQFF
CDR3 DNA: TGTGCCAGCAGTCCCGTCCCAGTTTACAATGAGCAGTTCTTC
V gene: TRBV6-5
D gene: -
clone size: -
J gene: TRBJ2-1

CDR3 protein: CASSLTPGGGIEQYF
CDR3 DNA: TGCGCCAGCAGCTTAACACCCGGTGGGGGGATCGAGCAGTACTTC
V gene: TRBV5-1
D gene: -
clone size: -
J gene: TRBJ2-7

CDR3 protein: CAWSVWDFGNTIYF
CDR3 DNA: TGTGCCTGGAGCGTCTGGGACTTCGGAAACACCATATATTTT
V gene: TRBV30
D gene: -
clone size: -
J gene: TRBJ1-3

CDR3 protein: CASSQGTQRGDTIYF
CDR3 DNA: TGCGCCAGCAGCCAAGGGACCCAACGGGGGGACACCATATATTTT
V gene: TRBV4-1
D gene: -
clone size: -
J gene: TRBJ1-3

CDR3 protein: CASSDPRQGRNTGELFF
CDR3 DNA: TGTGCCAGTTCTGATCCCAGACAGGGCCGGAACACCGGGGAGCTGTTTTTT
V gene: TRBV19
D gene: TRBD1
clone size: -
J gene: TRBJ2-2

CDR3 protein: CASSIKRLAKSGVSNEQFF
CDR3 DNA: TGTGCCAGCTCAATAAAGAGACTAGCTAAATCGGGAGTTTCCAATGAGCAGTTCTTC
V gene: TRBV28
D gene: TRBD2
clone size: once
J gene: TRBJ2-1

CDR3 protein: CASSLGTRRNTGELFF
CDR3 DNA: TGTGCCAGCAGCTTAGGTACCAGAAGGAACACCGGGGAGCTGTTTTTT
V gene: TRBV11-2
D gene: -
clone size: once
J gene: TRBJ2-2

CDR3 protein: CASSSLDRPPTDTQYF
CDR3 DNA: TGTGCCAGCAGTTCCCTGGACAGGCCACCCACAGATACGCAGTATTTT
V gene: TRBV6-5
D gene: TRBD1
clone size: few
J gene: TRBJ2-3

CDR3 protein: CASSLKTGGDYGYTF
CDR3 DNA: TGTGCCAGCAGCTTAAAGACAGGGGGGGACTATGGCTACACCTTC
V gene: TRBV11-3
D gene: TRBD1
clone size: once
J gene: TRBJ1-2

CDR3 protein: CASSGQGATFYGYTF
CDR3 DNA: TGTGCCAGCAGCGGACAGGGGGCTACCTTCTATGGCTACACCTTC
V gene: TRBV9
D gene: TRBD1
clone size: -
J gene: TRBJ1-2

CDR3 protein: CASSEGYRNYGYTF
CDR3 DNA: TGTGCCAGCAGTGAAGGGTACCGGAACTATGGCTACACCTTC
V gene: TRBV6-1
D gene: -
clone size: -
J gene: TRBJ1-2

CDR3 protein: CASNRGLPWTSSRTDTQYF
CDR3 DNA: TGTGCCAGCAACAGGGGCCTACCATGGACTAGCAGCCGCACAGATACGCAGTATTTT
V gene: TRBV28
D gene: -
clone size: -
J gene: TRBJ2-3

CDR3 protein: CASTREEAFF
CDR3 DNA: TGTGCCAGCACAAGAGAAGAAGCTTTCTTT
V gene: TRBV2
D gene: -
clone size: -
J gene: TRBJ1-1

CDR3 protein: CASSFEGQGTF
CDR3 DNA: TGTGCCAGCAGCTTTGAAGGGCAGGGCACCTTC
V gene: TRBV7-9
D gene: -
clone size: -
J gene: TRBJ1-2

CDR3 protein: CASSETDFFTGELFF
CDR3 DNA: TGTGCCAGCAGTGAAACGGACTTTTTCACCGGGGAGCTGTTTTTT
V gene: TRBV6-1
D gene: -
clone size: -
J gene: TRBJ2-2

CDR3 protein: CASSLGLGLSYEQYF
CDR3 DNA: TGTGCCAGCAGCTTAGGTTTGGGGCTATCCTACGAGCAGTACTTC
V gene: TRBV7-9
D gene: -
clone size: -
J gene: TRBJ2-7

CDR3 protein: CASSWDRQETQYF
CDR3 DNA: TGCGCCAGCAGCTGGGACAGACAAGAGACCCAGTACTTC
V gene: TRBV5-1
D gene: TRBD1
clone size: -
J gene: TRBJ2-5

CDR3 protein: CASIPPRVVTSVQETQYF
CDR3 DNA: TGTGCCAGCATCCCCCCCCGGGTGGTCACTAGTGTACAAGAGACCCAGTACTTC
V gene: TRBV7-9
D gene: -
clone size: -
J gene: TRBJ2-5

CDR3 protein: CASSLLEGGGGRPFF
CDR3 DNA: TGTGCCAGCAGTTTATTAGAGGGTGGTGGCGGGAGGCCCTTCTTC
V gene: TRBV28
D gene: TRBD2
clone size: -
J gene: TRBJ2-7

CDR3 protein: CASSLGGSYGYTF
CDR3 DNA: TGCGCCAGCAGCTTGGGGGGCTCCTATGGCTACACCTTC
V gene: TRBV5-1
D gene: -
clone size: once
J gene: TRBJ1-2